The following is a T cell receptor beta chain sequence with its context. What it binds is not known. Sequencing was performed with immunoSEQ multiplex PCR; in TCRdb, only in-frame clones are kept and a portion is missing. The data show roughly 90,000 clones, with about 87% seen just once and around 0.27% held by the top ten. This sample was taken from a study of graft-versus-host responses after intestinal transplantation. Background on the study: Following induction with anti-thymocyte globulin, all recipients were given tacrolimus and steroids for about three years.

Broader study findings: Early post-transplant falls in HvG clones accompanied the peak levels of circulating GvH clones. There were GvH clones found in recipient marrow, and some of them appeared first in ileum or blood.

The material sequenced was unstimulated CD4+ T cells sorted from spleen or lymph node cells, taken before transplant. The receptor was derived from a human donor who was the organ donor for an intestinal transplant.

The CDR3 loop is CASSGQRKPTDTQYF. The CDR3 DNA reads as TGTGCCAGCAGCGGGCAGCGGAAACCCACAGATACGCAGTATTTT. V usage is TRBV7-2 and J usage is TRBJ2-3; tentatively, D is TRBD2 (5 bases). The CDR3 is 15 residues long. V shed 5 bases and J shed 2 bases, with 14 bases lying between them. Per the germline V gene, CDR1 is SGHTA and CDR2 is FQGNSA.